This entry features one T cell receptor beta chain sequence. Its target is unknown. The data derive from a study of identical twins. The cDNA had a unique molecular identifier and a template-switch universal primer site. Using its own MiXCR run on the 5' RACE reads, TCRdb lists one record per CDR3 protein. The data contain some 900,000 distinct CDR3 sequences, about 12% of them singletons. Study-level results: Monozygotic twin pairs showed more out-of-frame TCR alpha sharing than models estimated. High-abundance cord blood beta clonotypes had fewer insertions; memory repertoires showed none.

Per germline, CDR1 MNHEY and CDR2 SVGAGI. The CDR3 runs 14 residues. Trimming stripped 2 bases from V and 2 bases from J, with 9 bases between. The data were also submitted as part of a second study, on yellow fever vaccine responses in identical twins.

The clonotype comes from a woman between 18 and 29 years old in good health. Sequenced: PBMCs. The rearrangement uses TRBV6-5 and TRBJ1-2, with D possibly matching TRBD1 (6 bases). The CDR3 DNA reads TGTGCCAGCAGTTACGGGACACTCAACTATGGCTACACCTTC. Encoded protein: CASSYGTLNYGYTF.